This is a list of T cell receptor beta chains from one sample in a study of identical twins. TCRdb processed the 5' RACE reads anew with MiXCR; each CDR3 protein has one entry. This table has a few hundred thousand distinct CDR3 sequences, about 8% appearing once. Another study also made use of these data, one on yellow fever vaccine responses in identical twins.

Material for sequencing was CD8+ T cells sorted from blood. The receptors originated from a woman under 30 in good health. Each CDR3 is given without its conserved first and last residue. D genes are given only for firm matches.

j_gene: TRBJ2-1; v_gene: TRBV29-1; d_gene: TRBD1; CDR3aa: SVDPGQGGNEQF
j_gene: TRBJ2-1; v_gene: TRBV10-3; d_gene: TRBD1; CDR3aa: ATTGEPYNEQF
j_gene: TRBJ2-7; v_gene: TRBV7-6; d_gene: TRBD2; CDR3aa: ASSRGTSGGASYEQY
j_gene: TRBJ2-5; v_gene: TRBV2; d_gene: TRBD2; CDR3aa: ASSEGGLALGVQY
j_gene: TRBJ2-1; v_gene: TRBV7-2; d_gene: -; CDR3aa: ASSGLATSYNEQF
j_gene: TRBJ1-5; v_gene: TRBV7-9; d_gene: -; CDR3aa: ASSLLATGPTQPQH
j_gene: TRBJ2-7; v_gene: TRBV7-2; d_gene: -; CDR3aa: ASSLWGPTYEQY
j_gene: TRBJ2-1; v_gene: TRBV12-3/TRBV12-4; d_gene: -; CDR3aa: ASSGSLADSSYNEQF
j_gene: TRBJ2-5; v_gene: TRBV28; d_gene: -; CDR3aa: ASKLGQLQETQY
j_gene: TRBJ2-1; v_gene: TRBV12-3/TRBV12-4; d_gene: -; CDR3aa: ASSLRWERDEQF
j_gene: TRBJ1-1; v_gene: TRBV3-1; d_gene: TRBD1; CDR3aa: ASSQDRGMNTEAF
j_gene: TRBJ1-5; v_gene: TRBV7-2; d_gene: -; CDR3aa: ASSPAWDSNQPQH
j_gene: TRBJ1-2; v_gene: TRBV20-1; d_gene: -; CDR3aa: SALDSYYGYT
j_gene: TRBJ2-1; v_gene: TRBV7-9; d_gene: -; CDR3aa: ASVAGTNEQF
j_gene: TRBJ1-1; v_gene: TRBV9; d_gene: -; CDR3aa: ASSVGTGNTEAF
j_gene: TRBJ1-5; v_gene: TRBV9; d_gene: -; CDR3aa: ASSVGGTVNQPQH
j_gene: TRBJ2-7; v_gene: TRBV10-3; d_gene: -; CDR3aa: ATLVALAYEQY
j_gene: TRBJ2-2; v_gene: TRBV29-1; d_gene: TRBD1; CDR3aa: SVDFGTGDTGELF
j_gene: TRBJ1-3; v_gene: TRBV7-9; d_gene: -; CDR3aa: ASSPPGPQLRDTIY
j_gene: TRBJ2-1; v_gene: TRBV11-2; d_gene: -; CDR3aa: ASSWTTRGTEQF
j_gene: TRBJ2-2; v_gene: TRBV27; d_gene: -; CDR3aa: ASSLNLNTGELF
j_gene: TRBJ2-7; v_gene: TRBV4-3; d_gene: -; CDR3aa: ASSQDRAGGSYEQY
j_gene: TRBJ2-3; v_gene: TRBV4-2; d_gene: TRBD2; CDR3aa: ASSQESGGATDTQY
j_gene: TRBJ1-4; v_gene: TRBV25-1; d_gene: -; CDR3aa: ASLNEKLF
j_gene: TRBJ2-7; v_gene: TRBV5-1; d_gene: -; CDR3aa: ASSLGGSPYEQY
j_gene: TRBJ2-7; v_gene: TRBV6-5; d_gene: TRBD1; CDR3aa: ASSYTQGAIYEQY
j_gene: TRBJ2-7; v_gene: TRBV7-2; d_gene: -; CDR3aa: ASSPWVLDEQY
j_gene: TRBJ2-3; v_gene: TRBV4-2; d_gene: TRBD2; CDR3aa: ASSQERGGVDTQY
j_gene: TRBJ2-1; v_gene: TRBV4-3; d_gene: TRBD1; CDR3aa: ASSQGSGTGPYNEQF
j_gene: TRBJ2-5; v_gene: TRBV6-2/TRBV6-3; d_gene: -; CDR3aa: ASRKTGGETQY
j_gene: TRBJ2-7; v_gene: TRBV25-1; d_gene: -; CDR3aa: ASSEGGDNSYEQY
j_gene: TRBJ1-1; v_gene: TRBV7-2; d_gene: -; CDR3aa: ASSVPRGEAF
j_gene: TRBJ2-1; v_gene: TRBV6-1; d_gene: -; CDR3aa: ASGRLVDEQF
j_gene: TRBJ2-1; v_gene: TRBV29-1; d_gene: TRBD2; CDR3aa: SEVGGHDNEQF
j_gene: TRBJ2-1; v_gene: TRBV7-8; d_gene: TRBD2; CDR3aa: ASSLVAGASLDEQF
j_gene: TRBJ2-5; v_gene: TRBV19; d_gene: TRBD2; CDR3aa: ASSDHLTSGQETQY
j_gene: TRBJ2-7; v_gene: TRBV5-1; d_gene: -; CDR3aa: ASSLEGSLPSYEQY
j_gene: TRBJ2-1; v_gene: TRBV7-9; d_gene: -; CDR3aa: ASSPSSTSSYNEQF
j_gene: TRBJ2-1; v_gene: TRBV12-3/TRBV12-4; d_gene: TRBD2; CDR3aa: ASSATLAAQGNEQF
j_gene: TRBJ1-2; v_gene: TRBV12-5; d_gene: -; CDR3aa: ASGLSGNYGYT
j_gene: TRBJ2-1; v_gene: TRBV27; d_gene: TRBD1; CDR3aa: ASTTGQGINNEQF
j_gene: TRBJ2-7; v_gene: TRBV20-1; d_gene: -; CDR3aa: SARSRMGYEQY
j_gene: TRBJ2-7; v_gene: TRBV4-3; d_gene: TRBD2; CDR3aa: ASSQDRDYHSYEQY
j_gene: TRBJ2-5; v_gene: TRBV24-1; d_gene: -; CDR3aa: ATRGSGQETQY
j_gene: TRBJ2-7; v_gene: TRBV4-2; d_gene: -; CDR3aa: ASSQDLSDEQY
j_gene: TRBJ2-3; v_gene: TRBV3-1; d_gene: TRBD2; CDR3aa: ASSPPGTSGATTDTQY
j_gene: TRBJ2-1; v_gene: TRBV12-3/TRBV12-4; d_gene: -; CDR3aa: ASSLGWSGRHSNEQF
j_gene: TRBJ2-3; v_gene: TRBV7-9; d_gene: TRBD1; CDR3aa: ASSHPGQGMGTQY